The present T cell receptor (beta chain) was sequenced within a study of T-cell reconstitution after alpha-beta-depleted transplantation in children. As it was prepared, the TCRbeta library received unique molecular identifiers. TCRdb used MiXCR to reprocess the PCR reads, holding one entry per CDR3 protein. Among fewer than 550,000 distinct CDR3 sequences listed, about a tenth were seen once. The material sequenced was PBMCs from the stem cell graft donor, taken from the stem cell graft. The receptor was derived from a human donor who donated a stem cell graft to a child with acute myeloid leukemia.

CDR3 amino acids: CASQLGGSGELFF. The CDR3 DNA follows: TGTGCCAGCCAACTGGGCGGGTCCGGGGAGCTGTTTTTT. The V and J genes are TRBV27 and TRBJ2-2; D is possibly TRBD2 (5 bases). This CDR3 has 13 amino acids. Germline V gives CDR1 MNHEY, CDR2 SMNVEV (reference sequence). Trimming stripped 8 bases from V and 6 bases from J, with 13 bases between.